A single sample gave rise to the 26 T cell receptor beta chains below, sequenced in a study of blood T cell repertoires in COVID-19 (dated by TCRdb to the early 2020s). The protocol used for the library was the immunoSEQ multiplex PCR assay. TCRdb mirrors the immuneACCESS table, restricted to in-frame sequences. Some clones are absent from its copies; in checked studies, under half trace to an unresolved V gene, and the reason for the others is unknown. Present in this sample are around 310,000 clones, around 91% of which were seen just once. In total, the top ten clones hold approximately 0.98% of the sample. Sequencing input: peripheral blood. The source of these receptors is a woman aged 40 to 50 with COVID-19, enrolled during active disease.

The rearrangement joins TRBV9 to TRBJ2-2; 8 bases are shared with TRBD2. The CDR3 totals 16 residues. V lost 1 base to trimming and J lost 1 base; unmatched junction nucleotides: 3. Germline V gene data show CDR1 as SGDLS and CDR2 as YYNGEE. As DNA, the CDR3 is TGTGCCAGCAGCGTAACGGCGGGGGGGAACACCGGGGAGCTGTTTTTT. This encodes CASSVTAGGNTGELFF.

This clone occurred once. V usage is TRBV4-3 and J usage is TRBJ1-1; D perhaps matches TRBD1 (6 bases). From germline, CDR1 is LGHNA and CDR2 YSLEER. The CDR3 length is 14 residues. V was shortened by 1 base and J by 5 bases, with 11 bases between the two germline ends. The CDR3 sequence is CASSQGDIRTEAFF. The CDR3 nucleotides read TGCGCCAGCAGCCAAGGGGACATCAGGACTGAAGCTTTCTTT.

The rearrangement joins TRBV9 to TRBJ1-4; TRBD1 matches 9 bases. The CDR3 runs 17 residues. The germline gives CDR1 SGDLS, CDR2 YYNGEE. The ends lost 4 bases at V and 8 bases at J; junction bases unmatched: 15. CDR3 DNA: TGTGCCAGCAGCTTTTCGGGACAGGGATTACCACGGGAAAAACTGTTTTTT. It yields the protein CASSFSGQGLPREKLFF.

A note on this clone: The same CDR3 also results from other DNA sequences found in this sample. The rearrangement uses TRBV19 and TRBJ2-2; the match to TRBD2 covers 8 bases. CDR3 length equals 16 residues. The V gene's germline CDR1 is LNHDA and CDR2 SQIVND (reference sequence). The ends lost 2 bases at V and 2 bases at J; junction bases unmatched: 4. In DNA, the CDR3 is TGTGCCAGTAGTATACCCGGGACTAGTAACACCGGGGAGCTGTTTTTT. Protein sequence: CASSIPGTSNTGELFF.

This chain connects TRBV2 to TRBJ2-5; 10 bases are a match to TRBD1. The CDR3 loop spans 15 amino acids. V gave up 8 bases and J gave up 3 bases; unmatched junction bases: 9. Germline CDR1 is SNHLY and CDR2 is FYNNEI. The CDR3 spells CASGSGTGEEETQYF. As DNA, the CDR3 is TGTGCCAGCGGCTCCGGGACAGGGGAAGAAGAGACCCAGTACTTC.

The rearrangement links TRBV5-1 to TRBJ2-5; the match to TRBD2 covers 12 bases. V shed 5 bases, J shed 5 bases, and the junction held 16 bases outside the gene matches. This CDR3 is 18 amino acids long. CDR1 and CDR2 from the germline V gene are SGHRS and YFSETQ. CDR3 nucleotides: TGCGCCAGCAGTCCGGGAAGCCTACCTAGCGGGAGGGCGGAGACCCAGTACTTC. Residues: CASSPGSLPSGRAETQYF.

CDR3 loop: CASSSSSPPPGNTIYF. Written as DNA, the CDR3 is TGTGCCAGCAGCTCCTCCTCTCCTCCTCCTGGAAACACCATATATTTT. The genes are TRBV6-2 or TRBV6-3 and TRBJ1-3; D is uncertain. The CDR3 is 16 amino acids. The germline CDR1 and CDR2 sequences are MNHEY and SVGEGT. Trimming removed 6 bases from V and 2 bases from J, with 17 bases in between.

The J gene is TRBJ2-3, the V gene TRBV2; 7 positions agree with TRBD1. In germline, CDR1 is SNHLY, CDR2 FYNNEI. V was clipped by 3 bases and J by 3 bases; unmatched bases: 9. The CDR3 length is 16 residues. This chain's CDR3 is CASSDPDRAQTDTQYF. CDR3 in DNA: TGTGCCAGCAGTGACCCCGACAGGGCCCAGACAGATACGCAGTATTTT.

The rearrangement links TRBV3-1 (or the pseudogene TRBV3-2) to TRBJ1-1, with 10 positions matching TRBD1. V lost 7 bases to trimming and J lost 2 bases; unmatched junction nucleotides: 7. CDR3 length: 15 amino acids. From germline, CDR1 is LGHDT and CDR2 YNNKEL (reference sequence). The CDR3 region is CASKGQGGRNTEAFF. The CDR3 region has the DNA TGTGCCAGCAAAGGACAGGGGGGTCGAAACACTGAAGCTTTCTTT.

This sequence joins TRBV7-9 and TRBJ2-3; D is perhaps TRBD2 (6 bases). With 11 bases removed from V and 6 bases from J, the gap between germline ends came to 18 bases. The V gene's germline CDR1 is SEHNR and CDR2 FQNEAQ (reference sequence). The CDR3 length is 13 residues. The chain's CDR3 is CASLWEAGDTQYF. CDR3 coding DNA: TGTGCCTCCCTCTGGGAGGCTGGGGATACGCAGTATTTT.

This clone was counted only a few times. The chain recombines TRBV7-3 with TRBJ2-5; tentatively, D is TRBD1 (5 bases). Looked up from germline, CDR1 is SGHTA and CDR2 is FQGTGA. V lost 5 bases and J 0 bases, leaving 16 bases between the germline ends. The CDR3 covers 16 residues. The CDR3 loop is CASSPGRGPYQETQYF. CDR3 bases: TGTGCCAGCAGCCCAGGTAGGGGCCCGTACCAAGAGACCCAGTACTTC.

The V gene is TRBV27, the J gene TRBJ2-1; D may be TRBD2 (5 bases). Trimming left V 7 bases short and J 7 bases short, with 8 bases between. CDR3 length: 11 amino acids. Germline-derived CDR1 and CDR2 are MNHEY and SMNVEV (reference sequence). This CDR3 is CASNEGNEQFF. CDR3 nucleotide sequence: TGTGCCAGCAATGAGGGAAATGAGCAGTTCTTC.

This sequence joins TRBV6-4 and TRBJ1-2; D not resolved. The CDR3 contains 14 residues. Germline values: CDR1 MRHNA, CDR2 SNTAGT. The germline V and J ends were trimmed by 2 bases and 3 bases, with 10 bases remaining between them. As DNA, the CDR3 is TGTGCCAGCAGTGACCCACCGGCGGACTATGGCTACACCTTC. Translation: CASSDPPADYGYTF.

The gene calls are TRBV3-1 (or the pseudogene TRBV3-2) and TRBJ2-7, with 9 bases identical to TRBD1. This CDR3 has 14 residues. With 4 bases clipped from V and 5 bases from J, the junction kept 6 bases outside the gene matches. In germline, CDR1 is LGHDT, CDR2 YNNKEL (reference sequence). In DNA, the CDR3 is TGTGCCAGCAGCCGGGACAGGGTTTCGGACGAGCAGTACTTC. Translation: CASSRDRVSDEQYF.

The chain has TRBV27 and TRBJ1-4; unclear D gene. Per the germline V gene, CDR1 is MNHEY and CDR2 is SMNVEV (reference sequence). The CDR3 extends over 13 amino acids. V lost 2 bases and J lost 7, with 8 bases in between. The DNA of the CDR3 is TGTGCCAGCAGTTTAGACTTTCGTGAAAAACTGTTTTTT. Its protein product is CASSLDFREKLFF.

The chain joins TRBV13 to TRBJ2-2; TRBD2 matches 10 bases. V was pared by 5 bases and J by 6 bases, with 6 bases of the junction left unmatched. The V gene's germline CDR1 is PRHDT and CDR2 FYEKMQ (reference sequence). The CDR3 covers 15 residues. CDR3 region: CASSGGGLAPGELFF. The DNA for the CDR3 is TGTGCCAGCAGCGGAGGGGGACTAGCGCCCGGGGAGCTGTTTTTT.

The gene calls are TRBV27 and TRBJ2-3; D is unresolved. Trimming stripped 0 bases from V and 3 bases from J, with 4 bases between. This CDR3 region has 13 residues. Germline-derived CDR1 and CDR2 are MNHEY and SMNVEV (reference sequence). In nucleotides, the CDR3 is TGTGCCAGCAGTTTATCGCGGACAGATACGCAGTATTTT. Translating gives CASSLSRTDTQYF.

CDR3 protein: CASSLFMNYGYTF. The CDR3 DNA reads TGTGCCAGCAGTTTGTTTATGAACTATGGCTACACCTTC. V and J are TRBV12-3 or TRBV12-4 and TRBJ1-2, with D uncertain. Trimming shortened V by 3 bases and J by 2 bases, and 7 bases separated the two germline ends. The CDR3 length is 13 residues.

The chain recombines TRBV28 with TRBJ2-7; D possibly corresponds to TRBD1 (6 bases). Trimming pared 6 bases from V and 2 bases from J, leaving 11 bases between. This CDR3 is built from 13 residues. The V gene's germline CDR1 is MDHEN and CDR2 SYDVKM. The CDR3 region is CASSVQGPYEQYF. CDR3 coding DNA: TGTGCCAGCAGCGTACAGGGCCCCTACGAGCAGTACTTC.

The rearrangement uses TRBV2 and TRBJ2-1; 12 bases agree with TRBD1. V lost 6 bases to trimming and J lost 8 bases; unmatched junction nucleotides: 5. Germline V gene sequence: CDR1 SNHLY, CDR2 FYNNEI. The CDR3 has 14 residues. This chain's CDR3 is CASSRDRGLDEQFF. The CDR3 nucleotides are TGTGCCAGCAGCCGGGACAGGGGGCTCGATGAGCAGTTCTTC.

This clone showed up just a few times. V usage is TRBV7-2 and J usage is TRBJ1-1, with a tentative D call TRBD1 (6 bases). The CDR3 has 15 residues. In germline, CDR1 is SGHTA, CDR2 FQGNSA. V was cut by 5 bases and J by 2 bases, with 15 bases left in between. CDR3 in amino acids: CASSIPGQPNTEAFF. CDR3 DNA sequence: TGTGCCAGCAGCATCCCTGGACAGCCCAACACTGAAGCTTTCTTT. The variable domain in full, with the rest retrieved from reference TRBV7-2 and TRBJ1-1, is GAGVSQSPSNKVTEKGKDVELRCDPISGHTALYWYRQSLGQGLEFLIYFQGNSAPDKSGLPSDRFSAERTGGSVSTLTIQRTQQEDSAVYLCASSIPGQPNTEAFFGQGTRLTVV.

The V gene is TRBV18, the J gene TRBJ1-5; D remains unclear. CDR1 and CDR2 (germline): KGHSH, LQKENI. V dropped 2 bases and J dropped 3 bases, with 5 bases sitting between them. The CDR3 loop spans 13 amino acids. CDR3 sequence reads: CASSPEFNQPQHF. The DNA for the CDR3 is TGTGCCAGCTCACCAGAGTTCAATCAGCCCCAGCATTTT.

This clone occurred once. V is TRBV28 and J is TRBJ1-2; D possibly corresponds to TRBD1 (6 bases). Germline loops: CDR1 MDHEN, CDR2 SYDVKM. The V end lost 6 bases, the J end lost 4 bases, and 12 bases lay between the germline ends. This CDR3 has 13 amino acids. The DNA of the CDR3 is TGTGCCAGCAGCCCCGGGACAAGCTATGGCTACACCTTC. This sequence encodes CASSPGTSYGYTF.

The chain employs TRBV2 and TRBJ1-6; possibly TRBD1 for D (6 bases). Trimming left V 4 bases short and J 3 bases short, with 13 bases between. CDR1 is SNHLY and CDR2 is FYNNEI in the germline V gene. CDR3 size: 16 residues. The CDR3 loop reads CASSAKQGIYNSPLHF. The CDR3 bases are TGTGCCAGCAGTGCTAAACAGGGAATCTATAATTCACCCCTCCACTTT.

The CDR3 loop is CASSVFGGPYSPLHF. The CDR3 DNA follows: TGTGCCAGCAGCGTATTCGGAGGGCCTTATTCACCCCTCCACTTT. This chain connects TRBV9 to TRBJ1-6; D gene uncertain. Germline values: CDR1 SGDLS, CDR2 YYNGEE. This CDR3 contains 15 residues. The V end lost 1 base, the J end lost 8 bases, and 13 bases lay between the germline ends.

The rearrangement links TRBV21-1 to TRBJ2-7; the D segment call TRBD1 is taken from the table without a DNA check. TRBV21-1 is termed a pseudogene. CDR3 length: 15 amino acids. The CDR3: CASSKESGGRYEQYF. CDR3 DNA sequence: TGTGCCAGCAGCAAAGAGTCAGGGGGACGCTACGAGCAGTACTTC.